This T cell receptor beta chain was recorded in a study of blood T cell repertoires in COVID-19 (dated by TCRdb to 2018 to 2020). Describing the broader study: The collaborator samples originated in the United States, Italy and Spain and spanned the acute and convalescent phases of COVID-19. The material from the prospective study consisted of cDNA or gDNA derived from T cells, B-cell-depleted T cells, or PBMCs. The dataset comprised deeply sampled blood TCRbeta repertoires from subjects exposed to, actively infected with, or recovered from COVID-19. The repertoires were released in a freely available public database meant as a resource for research on the immune response to SARS-CoV-2. Samples came from the ongoing ImmuneRACE study (first 160 participants) plus 1,254 subjects from 6 global collaborators. Nearly every sample came with metadata listing a de-identified subject ID, COVID-19 status, age in years and sex. HLA class I and class II types, where available, came from metadata supplied by the sample provider rather than from assay-based typing.

TCRbeta CDR3 regions were amplified from genomic DNA using the immunoSEQ Assay, a bias-controlled multiplex PCR. Regarding the original processing steps: The number of nucleated cells in each sample was estimated from the amplification of reference gene primers within the assay. To quantify the absolute abundance of each unique TCRbeta CDR3 rearrangement, sequence reads were collapsed and filtered. Productive Simpson clonality was computed per sample as the square root of Simpson's diversity index over productive rearrangements. The source is immuneACCESS, and TCRdb retained only in-frame sequences with V and J called. Part of the clones is not carried over; for the studies checked, unresolved V genes explain less than half of this, and the remainder is unexplained. V and J calls and clone size are copied from that table; D and trimming were computed from the DNA. Across this sample there are around 68,000 clones, with about 91% seen only once. About 8.9% of the sample belongs to the ten largest clones.

The research as a whole found: Clinical and demographic metadata were provided uncurated, with the amount varying by source and participant.

Each collaborating institution followed its own protocols to collect whole blood in K2EDTA tubes. For TCRbeta analysis, collaborators shipped samples as frozen whole blood, isolated PBMCs, or DNA extracted from either of those sample types. V is pared back by 4 bases and J by 0 bases, with 12 bases lying between the germline termini. From the cysteine through the phenylalanine, the CDR3 covers 15 amino acids. The kept DNA is CDR3 alone, 45 bases in frame from the first base. For CDR1 and CDR2, the germline V gene lists WSHSY and SAAADI. Notes on this clone: Its antigen specificity is not known. No per-base quality is available; no much larger clone lies one base away.

The V and J segments used are TRBV10-2 and TRBJ1-1, with no confidently assigned D gene. The source of this sequence is a man in his forties or fifties with active COVID-19. Source material: peripheral blood. CDR3 reads: CASSGAPNVNTEAFF. The bases read TGCGCCAGCAGTGGGGCTCCCAATGTGAACACTGAAGCTTTCTTT.